These T cell receptor beta chains were read from a single sample in a study of CD8+CD57+ T cells in acquired aplastic anemia. Each CDR3 protein gets one entry after TCRdb re-called the reads with MiXCR. The sample contains more than 200,000 distinct CDR3 sequences, roughly 45% of which appear only once. The sample comprised sorted CD4+, CD8+, or CD8+CD57+ T cells (not recorded which) from PBMCs. The source of these receptors is a human donor with aplastic anemia. The CDR3 runs from the conserved cysteine through the conserved F or W.

J: TRBJ1-3
V: TRBV5-1
CDR3: CASKNEGPSQGNAIYF

J: TRBJ2-3
V: TRBV5-1
CDR3: CASSLSGGANNEQYF

J: TRBJ2-1
V: TRBV7-2
CDR3: CASSLVGGVSYNEQFF

J: TRBJ2-5
V: TRBV5-6
CDR3: CASSLAGTSGGETQYF

J: TRBJ1-6
V: TRBV2
CDR3: CASSEDRANSPLHF

J: TRBJ2-1
V: TRBV5-1
CDR3: CASSLGAGDEQLF

J: TRBJ1-2
V: TRBV9
CDR3: CASSVGSGLAGGYTF

J: TRBJ1-1
V: TRBV5-1
CDR3: CASSPGFPRDTEAFF

J: TRBJ1-2
V: TRBV12-5
CDR3: CASGPGQYGYTF

J: TRBJ1-1
V: TRBV10-3
CDR3: CATSPVWDTEAFF